This T cell receptor (beta chain) was identified in a study of naive and memory T cell subsets. Overall study findings and caveats: Each distinct alpha or beta sequence counts as one clonotype.

Two oligonucleotides, mixed equimolar, formed the beta constant-region primer covering TRBC1 and TRBC2. TCRdb re-called the UMI-ligation and nested PCR reads with MiXCR, one entry per CDR3 protein. The sample has 84,000 or so distinct CDR3 sequences, approximately 6.5% seen once; the top ten hold more than 1.5%. This clonotype has a count of ten or more. Its specificity is not known. Germline CDR1 and CDR2: LGHNA and YNFKEQ. The V and J ends lost 4 bases and 5 bases, in that order; junction bases with no gene match: 8. The CDR3 runs to 16 residues. The V and J genes are TRBV4-2 and TRBJ2-3; 11 positions agree with TRBD2. Sequences were obtained from central memory CD4+ T cells from blood. This clonotype originated in a human donor in good health. The CDR3 is CASSLVAGGPGDTQYF. CDR3 bases: TGTGCCAGCAGCCTGGTAGCGGGGGGGCCTGGAGATACGCAGTATTTT.